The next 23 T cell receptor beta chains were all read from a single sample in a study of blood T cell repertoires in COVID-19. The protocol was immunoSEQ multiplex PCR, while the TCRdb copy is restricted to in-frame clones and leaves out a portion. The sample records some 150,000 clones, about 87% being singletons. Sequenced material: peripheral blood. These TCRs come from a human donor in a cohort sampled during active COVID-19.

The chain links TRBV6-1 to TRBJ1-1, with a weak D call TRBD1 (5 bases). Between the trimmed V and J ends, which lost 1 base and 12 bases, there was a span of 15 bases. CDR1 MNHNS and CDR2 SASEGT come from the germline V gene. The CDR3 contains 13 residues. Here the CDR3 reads CASSEGFRDLTFF. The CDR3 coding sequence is TGTGCCAGCAGTGAAGGATTCCGGGACTTAACTTTCTTT.

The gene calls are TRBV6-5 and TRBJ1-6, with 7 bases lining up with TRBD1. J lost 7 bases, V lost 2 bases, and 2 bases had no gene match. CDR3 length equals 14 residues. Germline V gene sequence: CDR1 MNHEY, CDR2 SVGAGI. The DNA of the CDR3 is TGTGCCAGCAGTTACAGACAGGGAAATTCACCCCTCCACTTT. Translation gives CASSYRQGNSPLHF.

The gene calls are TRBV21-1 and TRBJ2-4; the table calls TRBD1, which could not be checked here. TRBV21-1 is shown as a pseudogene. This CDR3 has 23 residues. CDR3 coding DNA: TGTGCCAGCAGCAAAAGCGCAGAATACAGGACAGGGGTGACCCTCATAGCCAAAAACATTCAGTACTTC. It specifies CASSKSAEYRTGVTLIAKNIQYF.

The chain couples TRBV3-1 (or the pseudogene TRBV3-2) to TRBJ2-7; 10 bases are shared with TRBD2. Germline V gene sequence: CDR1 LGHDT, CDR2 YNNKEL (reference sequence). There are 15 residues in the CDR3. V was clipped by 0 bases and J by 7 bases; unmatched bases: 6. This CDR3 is CASSQDTSGTREQYF. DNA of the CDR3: TGTGCCAGCAGCCAAGACACTAGCGGGACAAGGGAGCAGTACTTC.

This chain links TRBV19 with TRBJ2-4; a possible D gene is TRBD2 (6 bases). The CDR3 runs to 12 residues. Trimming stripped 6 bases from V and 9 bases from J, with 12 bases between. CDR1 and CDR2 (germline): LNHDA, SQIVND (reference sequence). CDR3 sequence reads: CASSSPGSIQYF. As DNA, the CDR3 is TGTGCCAGTAGCTCCCCCGGGAGCATTCAGTACTTC.

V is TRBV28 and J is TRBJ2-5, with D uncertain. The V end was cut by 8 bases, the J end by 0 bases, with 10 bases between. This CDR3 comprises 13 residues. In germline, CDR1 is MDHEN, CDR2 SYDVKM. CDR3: CASGRDNQETQYF. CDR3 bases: TGTGCCAGCGGCCGAGACAACCAAGAGACCCAGTACTTC.

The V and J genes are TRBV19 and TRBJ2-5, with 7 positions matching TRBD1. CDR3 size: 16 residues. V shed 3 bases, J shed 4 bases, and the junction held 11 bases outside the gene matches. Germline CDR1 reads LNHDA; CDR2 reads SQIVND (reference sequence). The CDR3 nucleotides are TGTGCCAGTAGTATGACAGGGAAGGTGGGGACAGAGACCCAGTACTTC. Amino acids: CASSMTGKVGTETQYF.

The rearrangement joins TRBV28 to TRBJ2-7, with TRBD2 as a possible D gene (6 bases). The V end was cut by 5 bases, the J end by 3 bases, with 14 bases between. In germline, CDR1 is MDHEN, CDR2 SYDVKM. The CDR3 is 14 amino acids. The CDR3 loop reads CASSPAGTDYEQYF. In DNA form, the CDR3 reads TGTGCCAGCAGTCCGGCCGGGACTGACTACGAGCAGTACTTC. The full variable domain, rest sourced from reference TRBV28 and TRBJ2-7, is DVKVTQSSRYLVKRTGEKVFLECVQDMDHENMFWYRQDPGLGLRLIYFSYDVKMKEKGDIPEGYSVSREKKERFSLILESASTNQTSMYLCASSPAGTDYEQYFGPGTRLTVT.

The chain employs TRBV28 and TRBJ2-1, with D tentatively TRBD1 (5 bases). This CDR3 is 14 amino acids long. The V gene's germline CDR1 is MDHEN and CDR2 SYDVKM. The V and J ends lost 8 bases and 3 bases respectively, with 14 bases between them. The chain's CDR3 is CASGFVQVYNEQFF. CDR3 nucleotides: TGTGCCAGCGGATTTGTACAGGTCTACAATGAGCAGTTCTTC. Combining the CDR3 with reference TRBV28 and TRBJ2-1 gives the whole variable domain DVKVTQSSRYLVKRTGEKVFLECVQDMDHENMFWYRQDPGLGLRLIYFSYDVKMKEKGDIPEGYSVSREKKERFSLILESASTNQTSMYLCASGFVQVYNEQFFGPGTRLTVL.

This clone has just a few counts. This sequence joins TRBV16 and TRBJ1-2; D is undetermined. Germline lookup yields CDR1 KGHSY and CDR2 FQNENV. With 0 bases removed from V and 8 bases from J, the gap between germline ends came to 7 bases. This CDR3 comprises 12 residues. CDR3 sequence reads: CASSQSAGGYTF. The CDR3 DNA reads TGTGCCAGCAGCCAATCTGCAGGAGGCTACACCTTC.

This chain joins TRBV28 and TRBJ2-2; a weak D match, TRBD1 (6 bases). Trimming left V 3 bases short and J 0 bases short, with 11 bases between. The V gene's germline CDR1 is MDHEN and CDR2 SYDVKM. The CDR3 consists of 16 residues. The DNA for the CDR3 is TGTGCCAGCAGTTTCCGTGGACAGCCGAACACCGGGGAGCTGTTTTTT. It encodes CASSFRGQPNTGELFF.

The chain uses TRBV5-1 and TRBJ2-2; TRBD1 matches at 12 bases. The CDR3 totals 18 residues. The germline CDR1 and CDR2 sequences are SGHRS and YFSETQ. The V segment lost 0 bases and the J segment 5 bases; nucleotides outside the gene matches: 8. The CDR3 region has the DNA TGCGCCAGCAGCTTGGCCCGGGACAGGGGGCGGCGGACCGGGGAGCTGTTTTTT. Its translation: CASSLARDRGRRTGELFF.

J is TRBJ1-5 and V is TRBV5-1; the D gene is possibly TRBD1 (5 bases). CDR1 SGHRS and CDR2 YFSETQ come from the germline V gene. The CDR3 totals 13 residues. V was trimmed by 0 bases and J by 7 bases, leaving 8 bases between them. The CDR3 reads CASSLAGGQPQHF. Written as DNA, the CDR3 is TGCGCCAGCAGCTTGGCGGGGGGGCAGCCCCAGCATTTT. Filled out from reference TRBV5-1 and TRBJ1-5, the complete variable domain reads KAGVTQTPRYLIKTRGQQVTLSCSPISGHRSVSWYQQTPGQGLQFLFEYFSETQRNKGNFPGRFSGRQFSNSRSEMNVSTLELGDSALYLCASSLAGGQPQHFGDGTRLSIL.

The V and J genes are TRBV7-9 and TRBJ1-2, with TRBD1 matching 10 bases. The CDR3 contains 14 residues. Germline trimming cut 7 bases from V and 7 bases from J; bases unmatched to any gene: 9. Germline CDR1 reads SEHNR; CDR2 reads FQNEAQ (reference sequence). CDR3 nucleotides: TGTGCCAGCATCCCGGGACAGGGGCGGGCTGGCTACACCTTC. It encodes CASIPGQGRAGYTF.

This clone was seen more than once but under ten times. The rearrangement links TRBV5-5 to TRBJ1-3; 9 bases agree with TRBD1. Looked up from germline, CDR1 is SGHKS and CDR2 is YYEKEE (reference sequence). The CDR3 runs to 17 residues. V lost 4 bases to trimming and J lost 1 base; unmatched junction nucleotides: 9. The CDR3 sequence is CASSPGQGQWSGNTIYF. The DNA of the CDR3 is TGTGCCAGCAGCCCTGGACAGGGGCAATGGTCTGGAAACACCATATATTTT.

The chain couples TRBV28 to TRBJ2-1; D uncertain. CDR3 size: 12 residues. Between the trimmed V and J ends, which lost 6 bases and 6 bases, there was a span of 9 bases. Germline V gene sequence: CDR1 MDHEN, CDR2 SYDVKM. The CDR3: CASSPSLNEQFF. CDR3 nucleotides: TGTGCCAGCAGCCCGTCCCTCAATGAGCAGTTCTTC.

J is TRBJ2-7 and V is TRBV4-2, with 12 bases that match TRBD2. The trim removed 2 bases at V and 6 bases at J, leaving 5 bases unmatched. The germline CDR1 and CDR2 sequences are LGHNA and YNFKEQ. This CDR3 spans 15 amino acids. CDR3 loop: CASSQSLAGGLEQYF. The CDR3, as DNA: TGTGCCAGCAGCCAAAGCCTAGCGGGGGGGCTCGAGCAGTACTTC.

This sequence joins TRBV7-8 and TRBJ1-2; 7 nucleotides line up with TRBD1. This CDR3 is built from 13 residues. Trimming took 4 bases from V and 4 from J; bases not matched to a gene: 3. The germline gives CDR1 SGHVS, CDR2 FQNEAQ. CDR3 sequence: CASSSRDSYGYTF. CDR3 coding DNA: TGTGCCAGCAGCTCACGGGACAGCTATGGCTACACCTTC.

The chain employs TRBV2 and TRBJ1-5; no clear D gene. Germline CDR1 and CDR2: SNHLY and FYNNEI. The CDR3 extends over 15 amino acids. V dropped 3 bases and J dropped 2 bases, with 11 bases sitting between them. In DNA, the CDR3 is TGTGCCAGCAGTGACGCGGGCCAGGGCAATCAGCCCCAGCATTTT. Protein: CASSDAGQGNQPQHF.

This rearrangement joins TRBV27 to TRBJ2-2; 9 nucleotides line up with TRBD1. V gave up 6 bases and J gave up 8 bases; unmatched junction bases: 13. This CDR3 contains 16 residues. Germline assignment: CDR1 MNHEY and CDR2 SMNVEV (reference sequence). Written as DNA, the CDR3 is TGTGCCAGCAGGTCTTCGGGACAGGGCTTTGGGGGGGAGCTGTTTTTT. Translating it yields CASRSSGQGFGGELFF.

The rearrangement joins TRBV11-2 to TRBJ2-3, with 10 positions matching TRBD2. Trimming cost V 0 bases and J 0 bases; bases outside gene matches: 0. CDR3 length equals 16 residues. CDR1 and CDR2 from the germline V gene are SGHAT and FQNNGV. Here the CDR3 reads CASSLETSGSTDTQYF. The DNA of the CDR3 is TGTGCCAGCAGCTTAGAGACTAGCGGGAGCACAGATACGCAGTATTTT.

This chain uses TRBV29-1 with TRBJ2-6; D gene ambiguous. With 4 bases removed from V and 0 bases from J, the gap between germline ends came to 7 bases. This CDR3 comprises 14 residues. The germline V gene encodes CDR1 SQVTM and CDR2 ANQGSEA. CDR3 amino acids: CSVGSNSGANVLTF. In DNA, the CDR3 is TGCAGCGTTGGGAGCAACTCTGGGGCCAACGTCCTGACTTTC.

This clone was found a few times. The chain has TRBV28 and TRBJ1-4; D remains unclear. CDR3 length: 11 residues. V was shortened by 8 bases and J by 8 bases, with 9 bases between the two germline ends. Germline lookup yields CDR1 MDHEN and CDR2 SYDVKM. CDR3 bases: TGTGCCAGCCGCAGGTGGGAAAAACTGTTTTTT. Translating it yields CASRRWEKLFF.